The 9 T cell receptor beta chains below come from one sample, sequenced in a study of siplizumab effects on memory and regulatory T cells. The data were produced by immunoSEQ multiplex PCR, yet TCRdb's version contains in-frame clones alone and is incomplete. This table has roughly 100,000 clones, around nine tenths appearing once. The specimen sequenced was CD4+ T cells sorted from blood. These receptors originate from a human donor in good health.

The rearrangement links TRBV6-1 to TRBJ2-2; TRBD1 matches 9 bases. Germline CDR1 MNHNS, CDR2 SASEGT. This CDR3 contains 15 residues. V lost 8 bases, J lost 2 bases, and 6 bases stayed unmatched. Here the CDR3 reads CASLGQGKNTGELFF. The CDR3 DNA reads TGTGCCAGCCTGGGACAGGGTAAAAACACCGGGGAGCTGTTTTTT.

V gene TRBV27 combines with J gene TRBJ1-2; no reliable D call. Germline loops: CDR1 MNHEY, CDR2 SMNVEV (reference sequence). The CDR3 extends over 15 amino acids. With 4 bases removed from V and 4 bases from J, the gap between germline ends came to 16 bases. The CDR3 region is CASSSDLHGSYGYTF. The DNA for the CDR3 is TGTGCCAGCAGTTCCGACCTCCATGGAAGCTATGGCTACACCTTC.

The CDR3 DNA follows: TGTGCCAGCAGTCCACGGACAGAGCGATATCTACTACGAGAGCAGTACTTC. Its translation: CASSPRTERYLLREQYF. The chain joins TRBV27 to TRBJ2-7; perhaps TRBD1 as D (6 bases). CDR1 is MNHEY, CDR2 SMNVEV, per germline (reference sequence). Trimming left V 5 bases short and J 7 bases short, with 27 bases between. This CDR3 spans 17 amino acids.

The chain combines TRBV30 with TRBJ1-5; a weak D match, TRBD1 (5 bases). Germline assignment: CDR1 GTSNPN and CDR2 SVGIG (reference sequence). This CDR3 has 13 amino acids. Trimming shortened V by 1 base and J by 5 bases, and 9 bases separated the two germline ends. CDR3 amino acids: CAWSGQNYQPQHF. CDR3 coding DNA: TGTGCCTGGAGTGGACAGAATTATCAGCCCCAGCATTTT.

This rearrangement joins TRBV7-8 to TRBJ2-1; D might be TRBD2 (6 bases). The CDR3 sequence is 12 residues long. V dropped 4 bases and J dropped 8 bases, with 9 bases sitting between them. CDR1 is SGHVS, CDR2 FQNEAQ, per germline. DNA for the CDR3: TGTGCCAGCAGCTACCGGGACTATGAGCAGTTCTTC. It is translated as CASSYRDYEQFF.

The chain combines TRBV6-9 with TRBJ1-5; TRBD1 is a possible D gene (6 bases). Germline V gene lookup returns CDR1 MNHGY and CDR2 SVAAGI. This CDR3 comprises 19 residues. Trimming removed 7 bases at V and 1 base at J, with 26 bases between. This chain's CDR3 is CASNHREGLILWSNQPQHF. The CDR3 nucleotides are TGTGCCAGCAACCACAGGGAAGGGTTGATTTTATGGAGCAATCAGCCCCAGCATTTT.

V usage is TRBV21-1 and J usage is TRBJ1-5. TRBV21-1 is labeled a pseudogene. This CDR3 contains 12 residues. The CDR3 loop reads CAKGGSNQPQHF. In DNA, the CDR3 is TGTGCCAAAGGGGGGAGCAATCAGCCCCAGCATTTT.

The rearrangement links TRBV27 to TRBJ1-1, with D unresolved. This CDR3 spans 13 amino acids. Germline V gene data show CDR1 as MNHEY and CDR2 as SMNVEV (reference sequence). Trimming cost V 3 bases and J 0 bases, with 5 bases left between them. The DNA of the CDR3 is TGTGCCAGCAGTTTCCAGGTGAACACTGAAGCTTTCTTT. Its protein is CASSFQVNTEAFF.

The V call is TRBV5-1, the J call TRBJ2-7, with 9 bases fitting TRBD2. The CDR3 is made up of 14 amino acids. CDR1 and CDR2 (germline): SGHRS, YFSETQ. The V segment lost 6 bases and the J segment 6 bases; nucleotides outside the gene matches: 10. Written as DNA, the CDR3 is TGCGCCAGCACGCCGGGACTAGCATTCGGCGAGCAGTACTTC. It translates to CASTPGLAFGEQYF.